Here is one TCR beta chain with its context. iRepertoire HTBI primers and Arm-PCR of CDR3 regions built TCR beta libraries. TCRdb itself ran the multiplex PCR reads through MiXCR, one entry per CDR3 protein. The data contain 500,000 or so distinct CDR3 sequences, 15% to 20% of them singletons. The data belong to a study of regulatory T cells in long-lasting Graves disease. This CDR3 has 17 residues. Losses at the gene ends were 0 bases for V and 4 bases for J; bases not matched to a gene: 5. Germline V lookup: CDR1 SGHRS, CDR2 YFSETQ. Time point denoted: newly diagnosed GD, antithyroid drugs for less than 3 months. With RNA extracted from PBMCs as input, the TCR library was made. Another study also made use of these data, one on T cells in Graves' hyperthyroidism and ophthalmopathy.

The chain couples TRBV5-1 to TRBJ2-3; TRBD2 agrees at 13 bases. This clonotype was sampled from a middle-aged woman with Graves disease. The source was peripheral blood mononuclear cells (PBMCs), collected at new diagnosis, from a patient treated with antithyroid drugs. The CDR3 is CASSLDTSGGASDTQYF. The CDR3 bases are TGCGCCAGCAGCTTGGATACTAGCGGGGGGGCATCAGATACGCAGTATTTT.